This T cell receptor beta chain was sequenced in a study of cytomegalovirus exposure and HLA in healthy donors. The PCR ran on 60 Vbeta and 13 Jbeta primers. TCRdb's copy holds only in-frame clones and misses some; the assay was immunoSEQ multiplex PCR. Of approximately 110,000 clones listed, around 70% are singletons. Sequencing used PBMCs. This receptor was identified in a young man in good health and CMV-seropositive.

CDR3 sequence (DNA): TGTGCCACCCCGCGGACGGGGAGGGACAAGACCCAGTACTTC. Translated: CATPRTGRDKTQYF. The chain has TRBV7-2 and TRBJ2-5; perhaps TRBD2 as D (7 bases). CDR1 is SGHTA and CDR2 is FQGNSA in the germline V gene. The CDR3 has 14 residues. The ends were cut back, 10 bases at V and 6 bases at J, with 21 bases in the middle.